These T cell receptor beta chains were read from a single sample in a study of T cells in localized non-small cell lung cancer. The method was immunoSEQ multiplex PCR; TCRdb's version includes in-frame clones alone and lacks a portion of them. The table has 21,000 or so clones, nearly 90% seen once. The sample in question was peripheral blood mononuclear cells, obtained before any cancer treatment. The receptors here all came from a male donor aged 60 or older with stage II lung adenocarcinoma. The conserved cysteine and the conserved F or W are not part of the CDR3 here. The size entry is marked missing in some rows and otherwise reads once, few, many or a size class.

>.|TRBV5-1|TRBJ2-2
ASSLAFGLVTGELF
>.|TRBV10-3|TRBJ2-1
AIQQVSGTGQF
>.|TRBV5-6|TRBJ2-7
ASSLTGRNEQY
>once|TRBV27|TRBJ1-5
ASSDRISNQPQH
>.|TRBV7-9|TRBJ1-4
ASSVGQGRTNEKLF
>.|TRBV5-1|TRBJ1-2
ASAFTPDYGYT
>.|TRBV6-5|TRBJ1-2
ASSYGNTYGYT
>.|TRBV27|TRBJ2-1
ASSFGIAEYNEQF
>once|TRBV7-6|TRBJ2-3
ASSGHLGQGGLGDTQY
>.|TRBV27|TRBJ2-3
ASSWKTSGTDTQY
>.|TRBV4-1|TRBJ2-3
ASSQMGGTDTQY
>.|TRBV18|TRBJ2-2
ASCTGGLNTGELF
>.|TRBV10-2|TRBJ1-4
ASSEFPRDTLEKLF
>.|TRBV5-6|TRBJ1-2
ASSQDRAYGYT
>.|TRBV6-5|TRBJ2-2
ASSTGAGELF
>.|TRBV7-9|TRBJ1-4
ASSGSTVHRNNEKLF
>.|TRBV28|TRBJ2-7
ASNMGTGRSYEQY
>.|TRBV29-1|TRBJ2-5
SVDGGETQY
>medium-sized|TRBV5-5|TRBJ2-1
ASSYRTTPNNEQF
>.|TRBV6-5|TRBJ2-7
ASKMTPGGTYEQY
>.|TRBV18|TRBJ2-1
ASSPAWTGNFNEQF
>.|TRBV2|TRBJ1-6
ASSVFNSPLH
>once|TRBV28|TRBJ2-3
ASSLLMDTQY